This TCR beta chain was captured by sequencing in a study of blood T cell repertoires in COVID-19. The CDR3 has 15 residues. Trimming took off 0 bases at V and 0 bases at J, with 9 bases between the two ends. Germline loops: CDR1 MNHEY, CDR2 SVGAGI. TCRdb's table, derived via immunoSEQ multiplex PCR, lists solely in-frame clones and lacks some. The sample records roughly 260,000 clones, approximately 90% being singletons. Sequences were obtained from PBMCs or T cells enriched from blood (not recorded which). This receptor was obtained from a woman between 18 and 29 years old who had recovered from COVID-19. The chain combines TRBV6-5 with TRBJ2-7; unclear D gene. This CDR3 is CASSYSGRNSYEQYF. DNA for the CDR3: TGTGCCAGCAGTTACTCGGGCAGGAACTCCTACGAGCAGTACTTC.